This T cell receptor (beta chain) was found in a study of blood T cell repertoires in COVID-19. Study overall: Samples came from the United States, Italy and Spain, spanning acute and convalescent COVID-19. Nucleic acid was either cDNA or gDNA, and it came from T cells, B-cell-depleted T cells, or PBMCs.

CDR3 size: 13 residues. V was cut by 3 bases and J by 2 bases, with 7 bases left in between. Per the study methods: Reference gene primer amplification gave nucleated cell count estimates. Clones were sequenced by immunoSEQ multiplex PCR, and TCRdb holds only the in-frame ones, with some missing. V and J calls and clone size are those listed in that table; D and trimming were worked out from the DNA. The profile covers over 130,000 clones, with approximately 78% appearing a single time and less than 5% taken by the ten largest. The source of this sequence is a woman of 80 years or more with acute or convalescent COVID-19. This chain links TRBV12-3 or TRBV12-4 with TRBJ2-5; maybe TRBD2 (6 bases). The sample consisted of peripheral blood. The CDR3 protein is CASSLRGQETQYF. The CDR3 DNA reads as TGTGCCAGCAGTTTGCGGGGTCAAGAGACCCAGTACTTC.